Below, 21 T cell receptor beta chains from the same sample are listed, as sequenced in a study of T cell responses to AZD1222 COVID-19 vaccine. Produced via immunoSEQ multiplex PCR; TCRdb's table is partial and in-frame only. Altogether more than 150,000 clones are present, around 90% being singletons, with the ten largest covering 0.45% to 0.55%. Sequenced material: peripheral blood, taken on day 0 of AZD1222 vaccination. The source of these receptors is an adult in good health.

The V gene is TRBV19, the J gene TRBJ1-3; D is undetermined. Trimming shortened V by 5 bases and J by 9 bases, and 11 bases separated the two germline ends. The CDR3 extends over 12 amino acids. Germline loops: CDR1 LNHDA, CDR2 SQIVND (reference sequence). DNA of the CDR3: TGTGCCAGTAGTGGTCAGCGGGGCACCATATATTTT. As protein: CASSGQRGTIYF.

The rearrangement joins TRBV6-5 to TRBJ2-1; D is unresolved. Per the germline V gene, CDR1 is MNHEY and CDR2 is SVGAGI. This CDR3 is 14 amino acids long. V gave up 7 bases and J gave up 5 bases, with 15 bases separating them. CDR3 residues: CASKARWADNEQFF. The DNA of the CDR3 is TGTGCCAGCAAGGCAAGGTGGGCGGACAATGAGCAGTTCTTC.

This clone was observed a single time. The DNA is omitted, as the CDR3 cannot be located on it reliably, and the CDR3 follows TCRdb's listing. V is TRBV28 and J is TRBJ1-2; no check of the table's D call, TRBD1, against the DNA was made. 14 amino acids form the CDR3, both terminal residues included. The V gene's germline CDR1 is MDHEN and CDR2 SYDVKM. The CDR3 loop is CASSSSTGSYGYTF.

The CDR3 region is CASRAGAGGDTQYF. For the CDR3, the DNA is TGTGCCAGCAGAGCAGGAGCGGGGGGAGATACGCAGTATTTT. The rearrangement joins TRBV6-5 to TRBJ2-3; 9 bases line up with TRBD2. The trim removed 6 bases at V and 5 bases at J, leaving 6 bases unmatched. Germline CDR1 MNHEY, CDR2 SVGAGI. This CDR3 contains 14 residues.

The chain carries TRBV9 and TRBJ1-1; possibly TRBD1 for D (6 bases). CDR1 is SGDLS, CDR2 YYNGEE, per germline. The V end was cut by 4 bases, the J end by 1 base, with 14 bases between. The CDR3 is 15 residues long. The CDR3 DNA is TGTGCCAGCAGCCCCCGGACAGCGTCGAACACTGAAGCTTTCTTT. It specifies CASSPRTASNTEAFF.

The V and J genes are TRBV2 and TRBJ2-7; perhaps TRBD2 as D (5 bases). The CDR3 loop spans 14 amino acids. Germline loops: CDR1 SNHLY, CDR2 FYNNEI. V lost 4 bases and J lost 3, with 13 bases in between. Here the CDR3 reads CASSVDGESYEQYF. The CDR3 bases are TGTGCCAGCAGTGTTGACGGGGAGAGCTACGAGCAGTACTTC.

The rearrangement joins TRBV25-1 to TRBJ2-6; 8 bases match TRBD1. Germline V gene data show CDR1 as MGHDK and CDR2 as SYGVNS. CDR3 size: 18 residues. Germline trimming cut 3 bases from V and 0 bases from J; bases unmatched to any gene: 7. The CDR3 sequence: CASSEAGGGSSGANVLTF. Written as DNA, the CDR3 is TGTGCCAGCAGTGAGGCAGGGGGCGGAAGCTCTGGGGCCAACGTCCTGACTTTC.

This CDR3 is CASSLEHSNTEAFF. The CDR3 coding sequence is TGTGCCAGCAGCTTAGAGCATTCGAACACTGAAGCTTTCTTT. This chain uses TRBV7-2 with TRBJ1-1; D call uncertain. Trimming removed 1 base from V and 1 base from J, with 7 bases in between. Germline V lookup: CDR1 SGHTA, CDR2 FQGNSA. This CDR3 is 14 amino acids long.

This chain joins TRBV9 and TRBJ2-1; 14 bases are shared with TRBD2. In germline, CDR1 is SGDLS, CDR2 YYNGEE. V lost 3 bases to trimming and J lost 0 bases; unmatched junction nucleotides: 5. The CDR3 sequence is 18 residues long. CDR3 DNA sequence: TGTGCCAGCAGCGCCTCCGGGACTAGCGGGGGCTCCTACAATGAGCAGTTCTTC. Its translation is CASSASGTSGGSYNEQFF.

This clone appeared once. V usage is TRBV10-1 and J usage is TRBJ1-4; D perhaps matches TRBD1 (5 bases). This CDR3 has 14 amino acids. CDR1 and CDR2 from the germline V gene are WNHNN and SYGVQD (reference sequence). The V and J ends lost 0 bases and 4 bases respectively, with 6 bases between them. This chain's CDR3 is CASSESGDNEKLFF. The DNA for the CDR3 is TGCGCCAGCAGTGAGTCGGGGGATAATGAAAAACTGTTTTTT.

The gene calls are TRBV12-3 or TRBV12-4 and TRBJ1-3; D ambiguous. This CDR3 has 13 residues. Trimming took 4 bases from V and 4 from J, leaving 8 bases between them. CDR3 bases: TGTGCCAGCAGTTCGTCCTCCGGAAACACCATATATTTT. It translates to CASSSSSGNTIYF.

The table lists this clone with a count of one. This sequence joins TRBV19 and TRBJ2-3; a weak D match, TRBD2 (6 bases). Looked up from germline, CDR1 is LNHDA and CDR2 is SQIVND (reference sequence). CDR3 size: 11 residues. Trimming stripped 8 bases from V and 4 bases from J, with 7 bases between. This CDR3 is CASGGADTQYF. The CDR3 DNA is TGTGCCAGTGGAGGGGCAGATACGCAGTATTTT.

This rearrangement joins TRBV6-5 to TRBJ1-2; D not resolved. The CDR3 totals 12 residues. Trimming stripped 2 bases from V and 3 bases from J, with 4 bases between. Germline V gene data show CDR1 as MNHEY and CDR2 as SVGAGI. This CDR3 is CASSYDDYGYTF. As DNA, the CDR3 is TGTGCCAGCAGTTACGACGACTATGGCTACACCTTC.

V usage is TRBV7-2 and J usage is TRBJ1-2; 9 bases agree with TRBD1. The CDR3 is 16 amino acids. J gave up 5 bases and V 0 bases, and 7 bases lay outside the gene matches. Germline CDR1 is SGHTA and CDR2 is FQGNSA. The CDR3, as DNA: TGTGCCAGCAGCTTAGCGACAGGGGGGGATTGGTATGGCTACACCTTC. It specifies CASSLATGGDWYGYTF.

The V gene is TRBV6-5, the J gene TRBJ2-4; 9 nucleotides line up with TRBD2. This CDR3 spans 15 amino acids. Trimming removed 4 bases from V and 1 base from J; junction bases left unmatched: 2. Germline V gives CDR1 MNHEY, CDR2 SVGAGI. CDR3 bases: TGTGCCAGCAGTTTCGCGGGGGGGGCCAAAAACATTCAGTACTTC. Amino acids: CASSFAGGAKNIQYF.

CDR3 nucleotides: TGTGCCAGCAGCCAGGCGTACGAGCAGTACTTC. It yields the protein CASSQAYEQYF. V usage is TRBV7-8 and J usage is TRBJ2-7; D ambiguous. This CDR3 contains 11 residues. Germline values: CDR1 SGHVS, CDR2 FQNEAQ. Trimming took 5 bases from V and 4 from J, leaving 6 bases between them.

The J gene is TRBJ1-1, the V gene TRBV10-2; 8 bases align to TRBD1. In germline, CDR1 is WSHSY, CDR2 SAAADI. With V trimmed by 4 bases and J by 5 bases, 3 bases remained unmatched. The CDR3 sequence is 13 residues long. CDR3 sequence reads: CASSVTGGTEAFF. The CDR3 nucleotides read TGCGCCAGCAGTGTCACAGGGGGGACTGAAGCTTTCTTT.

The rearrangement links TRBV5-1 to TRBJ1-4; perhaps TRBD1 as D (5 bases). This CDR3 has 15 residues. CDR1 and CDR2 (germline): SGHRS, YFSETQ. Trimming took 0 bases from V and 7 from J, leaving 13 bases between them. The CDR3 here is CASSLAGSIIEKLFF. CDR3 in DNA: TGCGCCAGCAGCTTGGCAGGGAGTATTATTGAAAAACTGTTTTTT.

The chain has TRBV24-1 and TRBJ2-7, with no clear D. Trimming shortened V by 9 bases and J by 6 bases, and 8 bases separated the two germline ends. CDR1 is KGHDR and CDR2 is SFDVKD in the germline V gene. This CDR3 is built from 10 residues. CDR3 loop: CATVALEQYF. CDR3 sequence (DNA): TGTGCCACCGTGGCCCTCGAGCAGTACTTC.

The chain recombines TRBV3-1 (or the pseudogene TRBV3-2) with TRBJ1-5; D call uncertain. The V end was cut by 5 bases, the J end by 4 bases, with 6 bases between. The germline CDR1 and CDR2 sequences are LGHDT and YNNKEL (reference sequence). The CDR3 covers 12 residues. As DNA, the CDR3 is TGTGCCAGCAGCTTAGGAAATCAGCCCCAGCATTTT. It translates to CASSLGNQPQHF.

The CDR3: CASSQGRGSEQYF. CDR3 sequence (DNA): TGTGCCAGCAGCCAAGGACGAGGGAGCGAGCAGTACTTC. The rearrangement links TRBV3-1 (or the pseudogene TRBV3-2) to TRBJ2-7, with D perhaps matching TRBD2 (5 bases). The CDR3 contains 13 residues. V lost 1 base and J 6 bases, leaving 10 bases between the germline ends. CDR1 and CDR2 from the germline V gene are LGHDT and YNNKEL (reference sequence).